This T cell receptor (beta chain) was profiled in a study of response to subunit inactivated influenza vaccine. The V gene lost 4 bases and the J gene lost 2 bases, with 12 bases spanning the gap. This CDR3 comprises 14 residues. CDR1 is MNHEY and CDR2 is SVGEGT in the germline V gene. Study-wide points: The study's authors posited that every seasonal influenza vaccination enlists few new T cells.

Remarks on this clonotype: The antigen is undetermined.

TCRdb reprocessed the RT-PCR reads via MiXCR and lists one record per CDR3 protein. This table has a few hundred thousand distinct CDR3 sequences, 6% to 9% appearing once. The genes are TRBV6-2 or TRBV6-3 and TRBJ2-7; D is possibly TRBD1 (5 bases). Specimen: PBMCs from blood, collected roughly 24 months after vaccination. The source is a man aged 50 to 69 who received an inactivated influenza vaccine. The CDR3 is CASSSGDRPYEQYF. The CDR3 nucleotides read TGTGCCAGCAGTTCCGGAGACAGACCCTACGAGCAGTACTTC.